This T cell receptor beta chain was observed in a study of shared clonotypes between healthy human individuals. Looking at the study overall: With ages of 18 to 49, the donors were a couple of women and a few men.

Germline-derived CDR1 and CDR2 are WSHSY and SAAADI. The CDR3 contains 14 residues. V shed 1 base and J shed 4 bases, with 11 bases lying between them. Clones were sequenced by immunoSEQ multiplex PCR, and TCRdb holds only the in-frame ones, with some missing. Among over 1.5 million clones listed, 98% were seen once. This TCR came from a man aged 30 to 39 in good health. The chain uses TRBV10-2 and TRBJ2-7; D may be TRBD1 (5 bases). Material for sequencing was naive CD4+ T cells sorted from blood. Noted subset: CD45RA+ positively selected. The CDR3 DNA reads as TGCGCCAGCAGTGAGTTACAAGGGGCGTACGAGCAGTACTTC. The encoded protein is CASSELQGAYEQYF.